The 8 T cell receptor beta chains below all came from one sample that was sequenced in a study of T-cell reconstitution after alpha-beta-depleted transplantation in children. Preparation of the TCRbeta library was carried out with unique molecular identifiers. TCRdb reprocessed the PCR reads via MiXCR and lists one record per CDR3 protein. The sample yields some 300,000 distinct CDR3 sequences, around 10% seen once. The material sequenced was PBMCs, taken before TCRalphabeta/CD19-depleted stem cell transplant. Receptor source: a boy younger than two with acute myeloid leukemia, due to receive a stem cell transplant.

This clonotype has ten or more counts. V is TRBV7-2 and J is TRBJ2-7; 11 bases are a match to TRBD1. The CDR3 is 15 residues long. V shed 5 bases and J 4 bases; nucleotides not matched to a gene: 7. Germline V gene lookup returns CDR1 SGHTA and CDR2 FQGNSA. In DNA form, the CDR3 reads TGTGCCAGCAGCGCTACCGGGACAGGGGGTTACGAGCAGTACTTC. It translates to CASSATGTGGYEQYF.

This clonotype was recorded at least ten times. The chain uses TRBV6-2 or TRBV6-3 and TRBJ2-7, with TRBD1 as a possible D gene (5 bases). The germline CDR1 and CDR2 sequences are MNHEY and SVGEGT. This CDR3 has 15 residues. Trimming left V 3 bases short and J 2 bases short, with 14 bases between. Here the CDR3 reads CASSYPHRPPYEQYF. In DNA, the CDR3 is TGTGCCAGCAGTTATCCCCACAGGCCACCCTACGAGCAGTACTTC.

In its sample, this clonotype was seen a few times. This chain joins TRBV18 and TRBJ1-5; tentatively, D is TRBD1 (6 bases). This CDR3 region has 16 residues. V was trimmed by 3 bases and J by 1 base, leaving 13 bases between them. The germline V gene encodes CDR1 KGHSH and CDR2 LQKENI. The CDR3: CASSPLGRGSNQPQHF. The CDR3 nucleotides read TGTGCCAGCTCACCTCTCGGCAGGGGAAGCAATCAGCCCCAGCATTTT. Drawing the rest from reference TRBV18 and TRBJ1-5, the complete variable domain is NAGVMQNPRHLVRRRGQEARLRCSPMKGHSHVYWYRQLPEEGLKFMVYLQKENIIDESGMPKERFSAEFPKEGPSILRIQQVVRGDSAAYFCASSPLGRGSNQPQHFGDGTRLSIL.

There are many counts of this clonotype. The chain uses TRBV14 and TRBJ2-3, with TRBD1 matching 8 bases. The CDR3 is 13 residues long. J lost 4 bases, V lost 6 bases, and 3 bases had no gene match. Germline CDR1 reads SGHDN; CDR2 reads FVKESK. The CDR3 DNA follows: TGTGCCAGCAGTCGACAGGGGCCAGATACGCAGTATTTT. Its protein product is CASSRQGPDTQYF.

Details on this clonotype: A much larger clone lies one base from this, so it may be a read error. This chain links TRBV6-5 with TRBJ1-6; 8 positions match TRBD1. Germline values: CDR1 MNHEY, CDR2 SVGAGI. This CDR3 is 14 amino acids long. The CDR3 DNA follows: TGTGCCAGCGGTTACGTCAGGGGGCTAAGACCCCTCCACTTT. Protein product: CASGYVRGLRPLHF.

The chain carries TRBV28 and TRBJ1-6; 7 bases match TRBD1. Germline trimming cut 8 bases from V and 6 bases from J; bases unmatched to any gene: 16. The CDR3 runs 17 residues. From germline, CDR1 is MDHEN and CDR2 SYDVKM. The CDR3 DNA follows: TGTGCCAGCGTGGCCGCAACTATCCGGGACAGTAATTCACCCCTCCACTTT. Amino acids: CASVAATIRDSNSPLHF.

This clonotype was counted ten times or more. The CDR3 sequence is CASSGLHYTGNTEAFF. CDR3 nucleotides: TGTGCCAGCAGTGGTCTCCATTATACAGGGAACACTGAAGCTTTCTTT. This chain connects TRBV6-1 to TRBJ1-1, with D possibly matching TRBD1 (5 bases). The germline gives CDR1 MNHNS, CDR2 SASEGT. V lost 4 bases to trimming and J lost 1 base, with 16 bases between them. CDR3 length equals 16 residues.

This clonotype was seen repeatedly, ten times or more. The chain couples TRBV7-9 to TRBJ2-1, with no clear D. This CDR3 has 14 amino acids. Looked up from germline, CDR1 is SEHNR and CDR2 is FQNEAQ (reference sequence). With 7 bases removed from V and 1 base from J, the gap between germline ends came to 11 bases. CDR3 region: CASTPLGSYNEQFF. Here the CDR3 DNA reads TGTGCCAGCACTCCCCTCGGGTCCTACAATGAGCAGTTCTTC.